The TCR beta chain described here comes from a study of vaccination and CD4 T cells after COVID-19. CDR1 DFQATT and CDR2 SNEGSKA come from the germline V gene (reference sequence). There are 15 residues in the CDR3. V lost 0 bases, J lost 2 bases, and 12 bases lay in between. Note on this clonotype: The antigen remains unidentified.

With the Oncomine TCR Beta short-read assay, DNA from cultured CD4+ T cells was sequenced. Each CDR3 protein is one row after TCRdb ran MiXCR on the PCR reads. The data hold several thousand distinct CDR3 sequences, with 57% observed a single time. Stated treatment: roughly 10-day PBMC culture with coronavirus spike peptide pools or control peptides (ViraFEST assay). The chain uses TRBV20-1 and TRBJ2-3, with D perhaps TRBD2 (6 bases). The clonotype originates from a human donor who had recovered from COVID-19. Source material: CD4+ T cells from blood, cultured in vitro. CDR3 region: CSARDGGLSTDTQYF. CDR3 nucleotide sequence: TGCAGTGCTAGAGATGGGGGACTTTCCACAGATACGCAGTATTTT.